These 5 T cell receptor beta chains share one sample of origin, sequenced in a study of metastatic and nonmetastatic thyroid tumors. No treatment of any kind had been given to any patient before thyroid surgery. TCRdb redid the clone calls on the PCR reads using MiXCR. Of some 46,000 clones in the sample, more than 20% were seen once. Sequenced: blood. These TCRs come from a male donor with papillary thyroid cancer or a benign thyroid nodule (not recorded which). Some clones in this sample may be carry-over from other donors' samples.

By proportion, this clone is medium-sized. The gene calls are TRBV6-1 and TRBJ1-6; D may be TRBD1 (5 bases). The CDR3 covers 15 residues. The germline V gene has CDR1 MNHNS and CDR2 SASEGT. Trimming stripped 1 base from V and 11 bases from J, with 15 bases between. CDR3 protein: CASSEGWGGGTPLHF. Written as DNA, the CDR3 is TGTGCCAGCAGTGAAGGTTGGGGGGGGGGGACACCCCTCCACTTT.

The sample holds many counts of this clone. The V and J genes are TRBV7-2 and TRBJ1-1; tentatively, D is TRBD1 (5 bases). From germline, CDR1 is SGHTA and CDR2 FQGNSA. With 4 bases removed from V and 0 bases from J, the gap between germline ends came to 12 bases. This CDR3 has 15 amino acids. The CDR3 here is CASSSGRQMNTEAFF. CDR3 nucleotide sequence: TGTGCCAGCAGCTCAGGCAGACAGATGAACACTGAAGCTTTCTTT.

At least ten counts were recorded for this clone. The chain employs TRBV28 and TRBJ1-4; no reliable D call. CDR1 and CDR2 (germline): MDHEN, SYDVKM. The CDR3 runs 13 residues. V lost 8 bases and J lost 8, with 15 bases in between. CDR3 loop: CASGEGLGEKLFF. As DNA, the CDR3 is TGTGCCAGCGGGGAGGGCCTCGGGGAAAAACTGTTTTTT.

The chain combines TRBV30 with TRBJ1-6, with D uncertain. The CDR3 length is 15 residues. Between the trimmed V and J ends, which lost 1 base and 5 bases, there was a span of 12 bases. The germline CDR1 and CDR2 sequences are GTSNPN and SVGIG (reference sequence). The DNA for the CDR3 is TGTGCCTGGAGTGCTAGGACTGGGCATAATTCACCCCTCCACTTT. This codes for CAWSARTGHNSPLHF.

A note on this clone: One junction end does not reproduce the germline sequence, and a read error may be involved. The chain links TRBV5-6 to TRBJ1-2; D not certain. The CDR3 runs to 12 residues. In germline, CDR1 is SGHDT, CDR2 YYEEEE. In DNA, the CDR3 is TGTGCCAGCAGTTATGTTTCATATGGCCACACCTTC. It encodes CASSYVSYGHTF.